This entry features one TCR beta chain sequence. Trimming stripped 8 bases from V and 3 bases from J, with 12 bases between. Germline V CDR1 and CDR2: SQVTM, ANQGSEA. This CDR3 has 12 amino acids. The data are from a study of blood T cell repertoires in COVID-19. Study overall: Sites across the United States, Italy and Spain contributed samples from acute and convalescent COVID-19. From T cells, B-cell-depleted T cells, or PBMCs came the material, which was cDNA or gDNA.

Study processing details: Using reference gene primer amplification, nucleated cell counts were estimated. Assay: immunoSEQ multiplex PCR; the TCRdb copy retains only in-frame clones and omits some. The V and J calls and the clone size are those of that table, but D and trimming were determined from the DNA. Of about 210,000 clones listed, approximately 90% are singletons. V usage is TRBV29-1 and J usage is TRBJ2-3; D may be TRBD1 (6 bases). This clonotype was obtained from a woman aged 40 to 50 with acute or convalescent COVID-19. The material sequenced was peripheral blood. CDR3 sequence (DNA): TGCAGCTCCGCAGGGGAGACAGATACGCAGTATTTT. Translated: CSSAGETDTQYF.